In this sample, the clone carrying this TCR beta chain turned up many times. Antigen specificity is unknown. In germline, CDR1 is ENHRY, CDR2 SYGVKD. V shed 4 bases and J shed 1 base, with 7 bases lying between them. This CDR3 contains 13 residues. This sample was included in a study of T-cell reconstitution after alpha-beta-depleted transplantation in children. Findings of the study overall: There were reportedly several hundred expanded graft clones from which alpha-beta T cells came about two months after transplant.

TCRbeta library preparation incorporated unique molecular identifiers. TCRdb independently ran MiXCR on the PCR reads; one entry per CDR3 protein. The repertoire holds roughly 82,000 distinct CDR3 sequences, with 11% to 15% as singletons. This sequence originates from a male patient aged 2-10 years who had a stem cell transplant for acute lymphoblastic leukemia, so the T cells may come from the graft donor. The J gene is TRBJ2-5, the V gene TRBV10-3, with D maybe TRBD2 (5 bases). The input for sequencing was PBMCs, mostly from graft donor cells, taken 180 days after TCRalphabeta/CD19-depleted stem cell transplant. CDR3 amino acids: CAISADFQETQYF. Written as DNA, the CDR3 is TGTGCCATCAGTGCGGACTTCCAAGAGACCCAGTACTTC.